A single T cell receptor (beta chain) is shown here with its context. In germline, CDR1 is SQVTM, CDR2 ANQGSEA. The CDR3 extends over 13 amino acids. The data are from a study of T cells expressing NK-cell markers. TCR beta cDNA was made by 5'RACE template switching with UMIs. One entry per CDR3 protein, without DNA, is what TCRdb gives after re-calling the 5' RACE reads. The sample table includes a few hundred thousand distinct CDR3 sequences. The chain combines TRBV29-1 with TRBJ2-1. The source of this sequence is a woman aged 45 to 65 in good health. Sequences were obtained from blood T cells: a sorted CD56 or NKG2C T cell subset, CD4+ or CD8+ T cells, or bulk PBMC T cells (not recorded which). The CDR3 loop reads CSVAIANYNEQFF.